One sample yielded the 20 T cell receptor beta chains listed below, sequenced in a study of blood T cell repertoires in COVID-19. Sequencing was performed with immunoSEQ multiplex PCR; in TCRdb, only in-frame clones are kept and a portion is missing. The table lists around 340,000 clones, over 70% of them singletons. The sequencing input was peripheral blood. Source of these receptors: a man aged 25-40 years with active or convalescent COVID-19.

The rearrangement uses TRBV5-4 and TRBJ2-3; D gene uncertain. This CDR3 region has 16 residues. The germline V and J ends were trimmed by 0 bases and 1 base, with 12 bases remaining between them. Germline V gives CDR1 SGHNT, CDR2 YYREEE (reference sequence). CDR3 region: CASSLDIDRGTDTQYF. The CDR3 region has the DNA TGTGCCAGCAGCTTGGATATCGATCGGGGCACAGATACGCAGTATTTT.

J is TRBJ2-3 and V is TRBV5-6; maybe TRBD1 (6 bases). Germline loops: CDR1 SGHDT, CDR2 YYEEEE. The CDR3 runs 16 residues. The ends were cut back, 4 bases at V and 0 bases at J, with 15 bases in the middle. CDR3 coding DNA: TGTGCCAGCAGCCCCGGACAGAGCCCTAGCACAGATACGCAGTATTTT. Its protein is CASSPGQSPSTDTQYF.

As DNA, the CDR3 is TGCGCCAGCAGCTTAGTCCAGGGGAATGAGCAGTTCTTC. As protein: CASSLVQGNEQFF. This rearrangement joins TRBV5-1 to TRBJ2-1; TRBD1 might be the D (6 bases). The CDR3 covers 13 residues. The V gene lost 2 bases and the J gene lost 7 bases, with 10 bases spanning the gap. In germline, CDR1 is SGHRS, CDR2 YFSETQ.

The chain is built from TRBV30 and TRBJ2-3; D call uncertain. Trimming shortened V by 4 bases and J by 0 bases, and 8 bases separated the two germline ends. The CDR3 has 13 amino acids. Germline CDR1 is GTSNPN and CDR2 is SVGIG (reference sequence). This CDR3 reads CAWIRQSTDTQYF. Here the CDR3 DNA reads TGTGCCTGGATAAGACAAAGCACAGATACGCAGTATTTT.

This sequence joins TRBV5-4 and TRBJ2-1; 9 bases fit TRBD2. The CDR3 has 15 residues. Germline assignment: CDR1 SGHNT and CDR2 YYREEE (reference sequence). The V segment lost 0 bases and the J segment 4 bases; nucleotides outside the gene matches: 2. The CDR3 region has the DNA TGTGCCAGCAGCTTGGATAGCGGGAGTTACAATGAGCAGTTCTTC. It is translated as CASSLDSGSYNEQFF.

This sequence joins TRBV3-1 (or the pseudogene TRBV3-2) and TRBJ2-5; a weak D match, TRBD2 (6 bases). V dropped 0 bases and J dropped 0 bases, with 14 bases sitting between them. The CDR3 length is 17 residues. Looked up from germline, CDR1 is LGHDT and CDR2 is YNNKEL (reference sequence). CDR3 DNA: TGTGCCAGCAGCCAAGAGTGGCGCGGGGAGTACCAAGAGACCCAGTACTTC. This translates into CASSQEWRGEYQETQYF.

V is TRBV5-1 and J is TRBJ2-1; possibly TRBD1 for D (5 bases). Germline V gene sequence: CDR1 SGHRS, CDR2 YFSETQ. Trimming left V 7 bases short and J 5 bases short, with 19 bases between. The CDR3 totals 15 residues. The CDR3 loop is CASANSLTRDNEQFF. CDR3 DNA sequence: TGCGCCAGCGCCAATTCCTTAACCAGGGACAATGAGCAGTTCTTC.

The genes are TRBV19 and TRBJ1-4, with a possible D match to TRBD1 (6 bases). The CDR3 consists of 15 residues. Germline-derived CDR1 and CDR2 are LNHDA and SQIVND (reference sequence). Trimming pared 5 bases from V and 3 bases from J, leaving 13 bases between. CDR3 region: CASSALQGSNEKLFF. CDR3 in DNA: TGTGCCAGTAGTGCCCTACAGGGTTCTAATGAAAAACTGTTTTTT.

As concerns this clone: This CDR3 is also generated by other DNA sequences in the sample. This chain uses TRBV11-3 with TRBJ2-5; 7 bases are shared with TRBD1. Germline trimming cut 5 bases from V and 2 bases from J; bases unmatched to any gene: 5. The CDR3 is 14 amino acids. The germline V gene encodes CDR1 SGHNT and CDR2 YENEEA. CDR3 protein: CASSRRDSQETQYF. CDR3 in DNA: TGTGCCAGCAGCCGCCGGGACAGTCAAGAGACCCAGTACTTC.

The gene calls are TRBV28 and TRBJ1-3; D possibly corresponds to TRBD1 (6 bases). Trimming removed 2 bases at V and 4 bases at J, with 6 bases between. Germline lookup yields CDR1 MDHEN and CDR2 SYDVKM. The CDR3 consists of 13 residues. In nucleotides, the CDR3 is TGTGCCAGCAGTTTAGACAGGGGAAACACCATATATTTT. This translates into CASSLDRGNTIYF.

The chain has TRBV7-2 and TRBJ2-2; TRBD2 aligns across 11 bases. Trimming at V came to 3 bases and at J to 4 bases, leaving 7 bases not matched to a gene. The V gene's germline CDR1 is SGHTA and CDR2 FQGNSA. The CDR3 has 17 residues. CDR3 in DNA: TGTGCCAGCAGCTTCGCCGGGACTAGCGGAGCCACCGGGGAGCTGTTTTTT. This gives the protein CASSFAGTSGATGELFF. Looking up the rest from reference TRBV7-2 and TRBJ2-2 gives the full variable domain: GAGVSQSPSNKVTEKGKDVELRCDPISGHTALYWYRQSLGQGLEFLIYFQGNSAPDKSGLPSDRFSAERTGGSVSTLTIQRTQQEDSAVYLCASSFAGTSGATGELFFGEGSRLTVL.

This chain uses TRBV3-1 (or the pseudogene TRBV3-2) with TRBJ2-7; no clear D. The length of the CDR3 is 15 residues. V shed 0 bases and J shed 4 bases, with 13 bases lying between them. Germline values: CDR1 LGHDT, CDR2 YNNKEL (reference sequence). This chain's CDR3 is CASSQDYSPRYEQYF. The CDR3 DNA reads as TGTGCCAGCAGCCAAGATTACTCCCCCCGTTACGAGCAGTACTTC.

The chain links TRBV7-9 to TRBJ1-2; 11 positions match TRBD1. This CDR3 has 15 residues. Germline lookup yields CDR1 SEHNR and CDR2 FQNEAQ (reference sequence). With V trimmed by 4 bases and J by 4 bases, 5 bases remained unmatched. CDR3 region: CASSSGQGAVYGYTF. The DNA for the CDR3 is TGTGCCAGCAGCTCCGGACAGGGGGCAGTCTATGGCTACACCTTC. The full variable domain, completed using reference TRBV7-9 and TRBJ1-2, is DTGVSQNPRHKITKRGQNVTFRCDPISEHNRLYWYRQTLGQGPEFLTYFQNEAQLEKSRLLSDRFSAERPKGSFSTLEIQRTEQGDSAMYLCASSSGQGAVYGYTFGSGTRLTVV.

V usage is TRBV24-1 and J usage is TRBJ1-1, with 7 bases matching TRBD1. This CDR3 has 13 amino acids. Per the germline V gene, CDR1 is KGHDR and CDR2 is SFDVKD. J lost 2 bases, V lost 7 bases, and 3 bases had no gene match. In DNA, the CDR3 is TGTGCCACCAGCGGACAGGCAAACACTGAAGCTTTCTTT. This encodes CATSGQANTEAFF.

The chain carries TRBV3-1 (or the pseudogene TRBV3-2) and TRBJ2-5, with D uncertain. The CDR3 consists of 13 residues. Per germline, CDR1 LGHDT and CDR2 YNNKEL (reference sequence). The V gene lost 2 bases and the J gene lost 2 bases, with 6 bases spanning the gap. CDR3 in amino acids: CASSQQAQETQYF. CDR3 in DNA: TGTGCCAGCAGCCAACAAGCGCAAGAGACCCAGTACTTC.

The V call is TRBV15, the J call TRBJ1-4; D is uncertain. V was shortened by 5 bases and J by 1 base, with 11 bases between the two germline ends. The germline V gene encodes CDR1 LNHNV and CDR2 YYDKDF (reference sequence). The CDR3 totals 15 residues. The CDR3 region has the DNA TGTGCCACCAGCCTCCCTGGTAGAACTAATGAAAAACTGTTTTTT. It encodes CATSLPGRTNEKLFF.

The table lists this clone with a count of one. This rearrangement joins TRBV6-2 or TRBV6-3 to TRBJ2-3; D is unclear. The V end lost 6 bases, the J end lost 5 bases, and 6 bases lay between the germline ends. Germline assignment: CDR1 MNHEY and CDR2 SVGEGT. This CDR3 has 11 amino acids. This chain's CDR3 is CASSPQDTQYF. The CDR3 DNA is TGTGCCAGCAGCCCCCAAGATACGCAGTATTTT.

This rearrangement joins TRBV28 to TRBJ1-2; D might be TRBD1 (6 bases). The V end was cut by 4 bases, the J end by 4 bases, with 13 bases between. This CDR3 has 14 amino acids. Looked up from germline, CDR1 is MDHEN and CDR2 is SYDVKM. CDR3 protein: CASSSGGRLYGYTF. CDR3 sequence (DNA): TGTGCCAGCAGTTCTGGGGGCAGACTCTATGGCTACACCTTC.

The chain couples TRBV7-2 to TRBJ2-1; weak D call: TRBD2 (6 bases). There are 15 residues in the CDR3. V lost 4 bases and J 4 bases, leaving 14 bases between the germline ends. Per germline, CDR1 SGHTA and CDR2 FQGNSA. In DNA, the CDR3 is TGTGCCAGCAGCTCCGGCGGGAAGTATTACAATGAGCAGTTCTTC. Its protein is CASSSGGKYYNEQFF.

This clone showed up just once. J is TRBJ2-7 and V is TRBV3-1 (or the pseudogene TRBV3-2), with D uncertain. CDR3 length: 16 residues. CDR1 is LGHDT, CDR2 YNNKEL, per germline (reference sequence). The V gene lost 5 bases and the J gene lost 3 bases, with 20 bases spanning the gap. CDR3 DNA sequence: TGTGCCAGCAGCTCCCGGCCAGGCCTAAAACTCTACGAGCAGTACTTC. It is translated as CASSSRPGLKLYEQYF.